This TCR beta chain was profiled in a study of CXCR3-negative and CXCR3-positive naive CD8 T cells. Study in general: Cumulative TRB read yield was 120 million to 150 million, averaging about 1.5 +/- 0.3 million per library.

The authors made the TRB cDNA libraries by 5' RACE using UMI labels. TCRdb re-called the 5' RACE reads, yielding one record per CDR3 amino acid sequence without DNA. Its table lists 150,000 to 170,000 distinct CDR3 sequences. Germline V CDR1 and CDR2: MNHEY, SVGAGI. The CDR3 runs 15 residues. With respect to this clonotype: Its specificity is unknown.

Naive CD8+ T cells displayed a CD45RO-CCR7+CD27+CD95- phenotype. Study outcomes and limitations: Higher TRB CDR3 hydrophobicity marked CXCR3-positive naive cells relative to CXCR3-negative naive cells.

This TCR derives from a human donor in good health. Some clones in this sample may be carry-over from other donors' samples. The material sequenced was naive CXCR3+ CD8+ T cells from blood. Subset defined: CD45RO-CCR7+CD27+CD95- naive CD8+ T cells expressing CXCR3 (TNR3+). V and J are TRBV6-5 and TRBJ2-1; TCRdb outputs TRBD1, but without DNA this stays unchecked. CDR3: CASSPRDSSYNEQFF.